One sample yielded the 8 T cell receptor beta chains listed below, sequenced in a study of T cells in Graves' hyperthyroidism and ophthalmopathy. Amplification yielded TCR beta CDR3 regions, with RNA transcripts as the source. The TCR CDR3 was amplified in a first-round RT-PCR using the HTBI primer set. TCRdb redid the calling of the multiplex PCR reads with MiXCR, one entry per CDR3 protein. The repertoire holds about 540,000 distinct CDR3 sequences, roughly 50% seen once, with approximately 8.2% in the top ten. The material sequenced was peripheral blood or thyroid tissue (not recorded which). Receptor source: a woman between 18 and 30 years old with Graves' hyperthyroidism.

V usage is TRBV7-9 and J usage is TRBJ1-1; the D is unclear. The V and J ends lost 4 bases and 10 bases respectively, with 10 bases between them. Germline V gene data show CDR1 as SEHNR and CDR2 as FQNEAQ (reference sequence). The CDR3 extends over 11 amino acids. The CDR3: CASSSFFPAFF. The CDR3 region has the DNA TGTGCCAGCAGCTCCTTTTTTCCAGCTTTCTTT.

This chain links TRBV7-9 with TRBJ2-7; 15 bases align to TRBD2. The CDR3 length is 16 residues. V dropped 5 bases and J dropped 2; count of bases not matched to a gene: 4. Per the germline V gene, CDR1 is SEHNR and CDR2 is FQNEAQ (reference sequence). CDR3 region: CASSGGLAGGPYEQYF. The DNA for the CDR3 is TGTGCCAGCAGCGGAGGACTAGCGGGAGGGCCCTACGAGCAGTACTTC.

The J gene is TRBJ1-1, the V gene TRBV11-2, with 8 nucleotides matching TRBD1. V lost 6 bases and J lost 5; bases outside the gene matches: 8. This CDR3 is built from 14 residues. Germline V gene data show CDR1 as SGHAT and CDR2 as FQNNGV. The CDR3: CASSRQGIMTEAFF. The CDR3 region has the DNA TGTGCCAGCAGTAGACAGGGGATTATGACTGAAGCTTTCTTT.

This clonotype was seen more than once but under ten times. The rearrangement links TRBV3-1 to TRBJ2-7, with D perhaps TRBD2 (5 bases). Trimming took off 0 bases at V and 6 bases at J, with 12 bases between the two ends. The CDR3 loop spans 14 amino acids. Germline V gene lookup returns CDR1 LGHDT and CDR2 YNNKEL (reference sequence). CDR3 DNA: TGTGCCAGCAGCCAAGACGGGAAGGGTGTCGAGCAGTACTTC. It yields the protein CASSQDGKGVEQYF.

This chain connects TRBV29-1 to TRBJ2-7, with D hard to call. Trimming removed 6 bases from V and 5 bases from J, with 11 bases in between. This CDR3 spans 11 amino acids. The germline CDR1 and CDR2 sequences are SQVTM and ANQGSEA. The CDR3 bases are TGCAGCGTGGCCTGGGGTAACGAGCAGTACTTC. Translation: CSVAWGNEQYF.

Remarks on this clonotype: Compared with germline, one end of the junction differs, possibly owing to a read error. This chain joins TRBV7-7 and TRBJ1-3, with 7 positions matching TRBD1. The CDR3 is made up of 13 amino acids. Germline V lookup: CDR1 SSHAT, CDR2 FNYEAQ (reference sequence). In DNA form, the CDR3 reads TGTGCTAGCAGCGCGGGACAGGGAAACACCATATATTTT. Its translation is CASSAGQGNTIYF.

The rearrangement links TRBV2 to TRBJ2-2, with 7 bases identical to TRBD1. The germline V gene encodes CDR1 SNHLY and CDR2 FYNNEI. The CDR3 loop spans 13 amino acids. J gave up 5 bases and V 8 bases, and 5 bases lay outside the gene matches. CDR3 sequence (DNA): TGTGCCAGCGGCGACAGGGTAACCGGGGAGCTGTTTTTT. It encodes CASGDRVTGELFF.

This clonotype appeared a single time. The chain employs TRBV25-1 and TRBJ2-7; D is tentatively TRBD1 or TRBD2 (7 bases each). This CDR3 has 15 amino acids. Germline CDR1 and CDR2: MGHDK and SYGVNS. Trimming left V 6 bases short and J 7 bases short, with 22 bases between. The DNA for the CDR3 is TGTGCCAGCAGCCCCTCCGTAAGGGGGCGGGGGGAGCAGTACTTC. As protein: CASSPSVRGRGEQYF.